Sequencing of this T cell receptor (beta chain) was carried out in a study of blood T cell repertoires in COVID-19. Trimming removed 2 bases from V and 4 bases from J, with 12 bases in between. Germline CDR1 MNHEY, CDR2 SVGAGI. The CDR3 loop spans 15 amino acids. Profiling relied on immunoSEQ multiplex PCR, and the TCRdb table lists in-frame clones only, not all of them. The top ten clones hold 9.1% of a sample with some 270,000 clones, 85% of them seen once. The gene calls are TRBV6-5 and TRBJ1-3; D call uncertain. Sequenced: PBMCs or T cells enriched from blood (not recorded which). This TCR came from a woman between 50 and 59 years old with acute COVID-19. The CDR3 loop reads CASSYGSGVGNTIYF. CDR3 bases: TGTGCCAGCAGTTACGGTTCCGGGGTGGGAAACACCATATATTTT.